The 26 T cell receptor beta chains presented below share a single source sample, sequenced in a study of cytomegalovirus exposure and HLA in healthy donors. PCR employed 60 Vbeta and 13 Jbeta primers. Sequencing was performed with immunoSEQ multiplex PCR; in TCRdb, only in-frame clones are kept and a portion is missing. The sample has approximately 190,000 clones; approximately 78% are singletons. Sequencing used PBMCs. The receptors shown here come from a woman younger than 30 in good health and CMV-seronegative.

This clone showed up just once. V and J are TRBV4-1 and TRBJ2-5; D is perhaps TRBD1 (6 bases). Germline V gene sequence: CDR1 MGHRA, CDR2 YSYEKL. The CDR3 totals 13 residues. V lost 2 bases, J lost 5 bases, and 9 bases lay in between. The CDR3 protein is CASSQTGLETQYF. The CDR3 nucleotides are TGCGCCAGCAGCCAAACAGGGCTCGAGACCCAGTACTTC.

The chain uses TRBV7-9 and TRBJ2-7; 7 bases agree with TRBD1. Per the germline V gene, CDR1 is SEHNR and CDR2 is FQNEAQ (reference sequence). The CDR3 extends over 14 amino acids. Losses at the gene ends were 5 bases for V and 7 bases for J; bases not matched to a gene: 11. The CDR3 region has the DNA TGTGCCAGCAGCCAGGGGGTTGCTCCTGGGGAGCAGTACTTC. This gives the protein CASSQGVAPGEQYF.

This clone turned up a few times. As DNA, the CDR3 is TGTGCCAGCAGCCGCATCCGGGACTCTATCATCCATGAGCAGTTCTTC. It is translated as CASSRIRDSIIHEQFF. The chain joins TRBV5-6 to TRBJ2-1; tentatively, D is TRBD2 (6 bases). The germline CDR1 and CDR2 sequences are SGHDT and YYEEEE. This CDR3 region has 16 residues. V was pared by 4 bases and J by 8 bases, with 22 bases between.

J is TRBJ2-7 and V is TRBV29-1; 10 positions match TRBD1. The length of the CDR3 is 13 residues. Trimming at V came to 6 bases and at J to 5 bases, leaving 7 bases not matched to a gene. Germline-derived CDR1 and CDR2 are SQVTM and ANQGSEA. The CDR3 nucleotides are TGCAGCGTCTCCGGGACAGGGGAGGACGAGCAGTACTTC. It encodes CSVSGTGEDEQYF.

This rearrangement joins TRBV27 to TRBJ2-1; D is ambiguous. Trimming cost V 10 bases and J 2 bases, with 18 bases left between them. Germline V CDR1 and CDR2: MNHEY, SMNVEV (reference sequence). The CDR3 sequence is 15 residues long. The CDR3 spells CANPGARIPYNEQFF. CDR3 DNA: TGTGCCAACCCCGGTGCTAGGATACCCTACAATGAGCAGTTCTTC.

This sequence joins TRBV7-9 and TRBJ2-3, with D possibly TRBD2 on 6 matching bases. CDR1 and CDR2 from the germline V gene are SEHNR and FQNEAQ (reference sequence). This CDR3 region has 17 residues. Trimming removed 7 bases from V and 2 bases from J, with 22 bases in between. CDR3 sequence (DNA): TGTGCCAGCATCAAAGAGGAATATAGCGGCCACACAGATACGCAGTATTTT. Translating it yields CASIKEEYSGHTDTQYF.

V gene TRBV27 combines with J gene TRBJ2-5; 12 nucleotides align to TRBD2. This CDR3 spans 14 amino acids. Per germline, CDR1 MNHEY and CDR2 SMNVEV (reference sequence). J gave up 4 bases and V 5 bases, and 2 bases lay outside the gene matches. The CDR3 coding sequence is TGTGCCAGCAGTCTACTAGCGGGAGGAGAGACCCAGTACTTC. It is translated as CASSLLAGGETQYF.

The DNA of the CDR3 is TGTGCCAGCAGTTTAACCACCCTACGCTACGAGCAGTACTTC. Translation gives CASSLTTLRYEQYF. The rearrangement links TRBV28 to TRBJ2-7; D remains ambiguous. The germline V gene encodes CDR1 MDHEN and CDR2 SYDVKM. V lost 2 bases, J lost 3 bases, and 11 bases lay in between. CDR3 length: 14 amino acids.

Note on this clone: Other nucleotide sequences in the sample specify the same CDR3. The chain carries TRBV7-9 and TRBJ2-7; maybe TRBD1 (5 bases). Germline V gene data show CDR1 as SEHNR and CDR2 as FQNEAQ (reference sequence). The CDR3 is made up of 13 amino acids. V gave up 0 bases and J gave up 2 bases, with 5 bases separating them. The CDR3, as DNA: TGTGCCAGCAGCTTAGCAGGGGCCTACGAGCAGTACTTC. Its protein product is CASSLAGAYEQYF. The whole variable domain, filled in from reference TRBV7-9 and TRBJ2-7, reads DTGVSQNPRHKITKRGQNVTFRCDPISEHNRLYWYRQTLGQGPEFLTYFQNEAQLEKSRLLSDRFSAERPKGSFSTLEIQRTEQGDSAMYLCASSLAGAYEQYFGPGTRLTVT.

In its sample, this clone was seen a few times. The chain links TRBV9 to TRBJ2-7, with 8 bases lining up with TRBD2. Germline V gene data show CDR1 as SGDLS and CDR2 as YYNGEE. V gave up 0 bases and J gave up 10 bases; unmatched junction bases: 9. The CDR3 is 14 residues long. CDR3 residues: CASSVEVSGSYQYF. The CDR3 DNA sequence: TGTGCCAGCAGCGTAGAAGTCAGCGGGAGCTATCAGTACTTC.

This chain links TRBV7-6 with TRBJ2-7, with 9 bases matching TRBD1. The V segment lost 5 bases and the J segment 4 bases; nucleotides outside the gene matches: 12. Germline V lookup: CDR1 SGHVS, CDR2 FNYEAQ. This CDR3 region has 16 residues. CDR3 protein: CASSPNTGGAHYEQYF. In DNA form, the CDR3 reads TGTGCCAGCAGCCCGAATACAGGGGGCGCTCATTACGAGCAGTACTTC.

This clone appeared a few times. The J gene is TRBJ2-3, the V gene TRBV6-4; TRBD2 matches at 7 bases. The CDR3 consists of 14 residues. Germline V gene data show CDR1 as MRHNA and CDR2 as SNTAGT. V lost 5 bases to trimming and J lost 2 bases; unmatched junction nucleotides: 4. The CDR3 region is CASSPSGNTDTQYF. Written as DNA, the CDR3 is TGTGCCAGCAGTCCTAGCGGTAACACAGATACGCAGTATTTT.

The chain links TRBV28 to TRBJ2-2; TRBD2 matches 9 bases. Looked up from germline, CDR1 is MDHEN and CDR2 is SYDVKM. V shed 11 bases and J 5 bases; nucleotides not matched to a gene: 12. The CDR3 length is 15 residues. In DNA, the CDR3 is TGTGCCGGATTAGCGGGAGAAGAGGTGACCGGGGAGCTGTTTTTT. It specifies CAGLAGEEVTGELFF.

The CDR3 sequence: CASSFWTPNTEAFF. For the CDR3, the DNA is TGTGCCAGCAGCTTTTGGACACCGAACACTGAAGCTTTCTTT. The rearrangement uses TRBV11-2 and TRBJ1-1, with D possibly matching TRBD1 (5 bases). V lost 3 bases and J lost 1, with 9 bases in between. Per the germline V gene, CDR1 is SGHAT and CDR2 is FQNNGV. The CDR3 totals 14 residues.

J is TRBJ2-2 and V is TRBV27; D is undetermined. V was pared by 5 bases and J by 2 bases, with 15 bases between. This CDR3 is 16 amino acids long. Per the germline V gene, CDR1 is MNHEY and CDR2 is SMNVEV (reference sequence). The chain's CDR3 is CASSPRNSGNTGELFF. The CDR3 region has the DNA TGTGCCAGCAGTCCAAGGAATTCGGGTAACACCGGGGAGCTGTTTTTT.

The chain uses TRBV28 and TRBJ1-1; 8 bases line up with TRBD1. Germline lookup yields CDR1 MDHEN and CDR2 SYDVKM. The V gene end was trimmed by 5 bases and the J gene end by 1 base; junction bases not matched to a gene: 6. This CDR3 region has 15 residues. Here the CDR3 reads CASSGRGLGNTEAFF. The CDR3 DNA sequence: TGTGCCAGCAGTGGCAGGGGGCTGGGGAACACTGAAGCTTTCTTT. Complete variable domain (other parts from reference TRBV28 and TRBJ1-1): DVKVTQSSRYLVKRTGEKVFLECVQDMDHENMFWYRQDPGLGLRLIYFSYDVKMKEKGDIPEGYSVSREKKERFSLILESASTNQTSMYLCASSGRGLGNTEAFFGQGTRLTVV.

The V and J genes are TRBV25-1 and TRBJ1-4; D unclear. The CDR3 has 11 amino acids. Trimming stripped 5 bases from V and 13 bases from J, with 11 bases between. From germline, CDR1 is MGHDK and CDR2 SYGVNS. The CDR3 DNA reads TGTGCCAGCAGTAGCCTTGCGGGACTGTTTTTT. Translation gives CASSSLAGLFF.

V and J are TRBV5-6 and TRBJ1-2; D is uncertain. The germline V and J ends were trimmed by 4 bases and 8 bases, with 9 bases remaining between them. CDR1 is SGHDT and CDR2 is YYEEEE in the germline V gene. The CDR3 is 11 residues long. The chain's CDR3 is CASSRLRGYTF. The DNA of the CDR3 is TGTGCCAGCAGCCGGTTGAGGGGCTACACCTTC. The entire variable domain, with the rest obtained from reference TRBV5-6 and TRBJ1-2, is as follows: DAGVTQSPTHLIKTRGQQVTLRCSPKSGHDTVSWYQQALGQGPQFIFQYYEEEERQRGNFPDRFSGHQFPNYSSELNVNALLLGDSALYLCASSRLRGYTFGSGTRLTVV.

The chain employs TRBV15 and TRBJ2-2; 9 nucleotides line up with TRBD1. The ends lost 3 bases at V and 5 bases at J; junction bases unmatched: 4. Germline CDR1 and CDR2: LNHNV and YYDKDF (reference sequence). This CDR3 contains 15 residues. CDR3 sequence: CATSRPGQGTGELFF. The CDR3 DNA is TGTGCCACCAGCAGGCCGGGACAGGGAACCGGGGAGCTGTTTTTT.

This chain uses TRBV6-5 with TRBJ2-7; D unresolved. With 6 bases removed from V and 0 bases from J, the gap between germline ends came to 9 bases. Germline V lookup: CDR1 MNHEY, CDR2 SVGAGI. The CDR3 runs 13 residues. CDR3 in DNA: TGTGCCAGCAGCACACACCTCTCCTACGAGCAGTACTTC. Its protein is CASSTHLSYEQYF.

The chain employs TRBV5-1 and TRBJ2-2; a weak D match, TRBD2 (6 bases). Germline V gives CDR1 SGHRS, CDR2 YFSETQ. The CDR3 runs to 15 residues. V was shortened by 0 bases and J by 1 base, with 7 bases between the two germline ends. CDR3 coding DNA: TGCGCCAGCAGCTTGGCTAGCGAGAACACCGGGGAGCTGTTTTTT. This gives the protein CASSLASENTGELFF.

This clone appeared once. The CDR3 is CASSEGAGYTF. CDR3 sequence (DNA): TGTGCCAGCAGTGAAGGGGCCGGCTACACCTTC. This sequence joins TRBV2 and TRBJ1-2; D gene unclear. Germline V gene lookup returns CDR1 SNHLY and CDR2 FYNNEI. CDR3 length: 11 residues. The V and J ends lost 1 base and 8 bases respectively, with 5 bases between them.

The rearrangement joins TRBV5-1 to TRBJ2-2; tentative D call: TRBD2 (6 bases). CDR3 size: 16 residues. V dropped 0 bases and J dropped 5 bases, with 14 bases sitting between them. The germline V gene has CDR1 SGHRS and CDR2 YFSETQ. CDR3 sequence: CASSLESGRSTGELFF. Written as DNA, the CDR3 is TGCGCCAGCAGCTTGGAGTCAGGGAGGTCTACCGGGGAGCTGTTTTTT.

J is TRBJ2-5 and V is TRBV27; 14 positions match TRBD2. The CDR3 covers 15 residues. V trimming: 4 bases; J trimming: 5 bases; junction bases outside the gene matches: 3. Germline V CDR1 and CDR2: MNHEY, SMNVEV (reference sequence). The CDR3 DNA sequence: TGTGCCAGCAGTTCGGGGACTAGCGGGGGTGAGACCCAGTACTTC. Protein product: CASSSGTSGGETQYF.

The V call is TRBV19, the J call TRBJ2-2; 7 bases are shared with TRBD1. With V trimmed by 7 bases and J by 0 bases, 2 bases remained unmatched. This CDR3 contains 14 residues. Germline loops: CDR1 LNHDA, CDR2 SQIVND (reference sequence). Written as DNA, the CDR3 is TGTGCCAGTAAAGGACAGGCGAACACCGGGGAGCTGTTTTTT. As protein: CASKGQANTGELFF.

This clone was observed a handful of times. This chain uses TRBV5-1 with TRBJ2-7; 8 bases fit TRBD1. This CDR3 has 13 amino acids. The V gene end was trimmed by 6 bases and the J gene end by 5 bases; junction bases not matched to a gene: 7. Looked up from germline, CDR1 is SGHRS and CDR2 is YFSETQ. In DNA form, the CDR3 reads TGCGCCAGCACTATGACAGGGGTACACGAGCAGTACTTC. This translates into CASTMTGVHEQYF.